This is a list of T cell receptor beta chains from one sample in a study of identical twins. TCRdb analysed the 5' RACE reads with MiXCR anew, one entry per CDR3 protein. The sample has about 570,000 distinct CDR3 sequences, 7.5% to 10% seen once. This sample was shared with a second study, whose subject was yellow fever vaccine responses in identical twins.

Source material: PBMCs. The receptors were gathered from a woman aged 18-29 years in good health. The CDR3 runs from the conserved cysteine through the conserved F or W.

J gene,V gene,CDR3 protein
TRBJ1-2,TRBV6-2/TRBV6-3,CASRTNRDRAWYGYTF
TRBJ1-1,TRBV7-8,CASSPGVGWTGENTEAFF
TRBJ2-7,TRBV29-1,CSSRTSDEQYF
TRBJ2-7,TRBV27,CASSLTLKGYEQYF
TRBJ2-1,TRBV27,CASSPPGWGFNEQFF
TRBJ2-2,TRBV12-3/TRBV12-4,CATSGGDGYTGELFF
TRBJ2-7,TRBV29-1,CSVPSDRGLVDEQYF
TRBJ1-2,TRBV29-1,CSVEIGRTNYGYTF
TRBJ2-7,TRBV14,CASSQQSGTGGHEQYF
TRBJ2-7,TRBV29-1,CSVESGTGTTYEQYF